Sequencing of this T cell receptor (beta chain) was carried out in a study of human T cells and chemical hapten exposure. Study-level findings and limits: TCRs above 1 in 1000 frequency stayed constant with DPC sensitization. Expanded TCR counts at PT1 were positively correlated with the patch test score.

TCRdb used MiXCR to reprocess the RACE reads, holding one entry per CDR3 protein. The sample includes 250,000 to 300,000 distinct CDR3 sequences, over 7.5% seen only once; the top ten take more than 1%. The time point: pre-sensitization, week 0. Treatment here: therapeutic diphenylcyclopropenone sensitization with weekly scalp DPC. At every patch-test visit, blood was drawn before the patch test was applied. Unseparated into fractions, whole blood served as the source from which total RNA was extracted. The length of the CDR3 is 14 residues. V lost 5 bases to trimming and J lost 2 bases, with 12 bases between them. CDR1 is SGHAT, CDR2 FQNNGV, per germline. This clonotype was observed a few times. Its antigen is not known.

The sample consisted of whole blood, taken in connection with sensitization to the hapten diphenylcyclopropenone (DPC). This chain connects TRBV11-2 to TRBJ2-5; D is possibly TRBD1 (6 bases). This receptor was obtained from a man aged 18 to 35 with alopecia areata. Some clones in this sample may be carry-over from other donors' samples. This CDR3 is CASSRSGTQETQYF. CDR3 DNA sequence: TGTGCCAGCAGCCGGTCCGGGACACAAGAGACCCAGTACTTC.